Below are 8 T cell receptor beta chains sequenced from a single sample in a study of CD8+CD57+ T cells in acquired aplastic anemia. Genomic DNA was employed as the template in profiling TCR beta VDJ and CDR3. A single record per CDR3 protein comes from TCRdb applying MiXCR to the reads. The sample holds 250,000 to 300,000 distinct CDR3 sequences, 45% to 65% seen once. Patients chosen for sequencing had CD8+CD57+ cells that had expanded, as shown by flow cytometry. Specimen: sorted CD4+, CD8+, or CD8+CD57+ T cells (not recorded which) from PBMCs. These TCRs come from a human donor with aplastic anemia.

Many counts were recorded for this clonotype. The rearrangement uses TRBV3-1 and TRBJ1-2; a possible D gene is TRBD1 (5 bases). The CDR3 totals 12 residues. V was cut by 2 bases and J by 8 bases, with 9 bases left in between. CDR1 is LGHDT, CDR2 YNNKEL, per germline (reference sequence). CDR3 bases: TGTGCCAGCAGCCAACCCCAGGGCGGCTACACCTTC. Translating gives CASSQPQGGYTF.

The CDR3 spells CSARSFYEQYF. CDR3 nucleotide sequence: TGCAGTGCTAGATCATTCTACGAGCAGTACTTC. The chain links TRBV20-1 to TRBJ2-7, with unresolved D. Germline V lookup: CDR1 DFQATT, CDR2 SNEGSKA (reference sequence). This CDR3 has 11 residues. Trimming pared 2 bases from V and 3 bases from J, leaving 5 bases between.

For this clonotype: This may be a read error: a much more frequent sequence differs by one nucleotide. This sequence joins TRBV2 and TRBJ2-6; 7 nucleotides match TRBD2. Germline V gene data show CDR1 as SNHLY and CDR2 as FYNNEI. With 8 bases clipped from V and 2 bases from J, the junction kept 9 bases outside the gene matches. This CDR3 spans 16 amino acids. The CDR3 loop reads CASLDGGFPGANVLTF. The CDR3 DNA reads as TGTGCCAGCCTGGACGGGGGGTTTCCTGGGGCCAACGTCCTGACTTTC.

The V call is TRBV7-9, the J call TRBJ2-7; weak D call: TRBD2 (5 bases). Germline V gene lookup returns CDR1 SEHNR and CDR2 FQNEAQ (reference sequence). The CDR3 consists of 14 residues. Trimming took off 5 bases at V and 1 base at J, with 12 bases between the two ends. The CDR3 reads CASSVDEGSYEQYF. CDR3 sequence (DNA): TGTGCCAGCAGCGTAGATGAGGGTTCCTACGAGCAGTACTTC.

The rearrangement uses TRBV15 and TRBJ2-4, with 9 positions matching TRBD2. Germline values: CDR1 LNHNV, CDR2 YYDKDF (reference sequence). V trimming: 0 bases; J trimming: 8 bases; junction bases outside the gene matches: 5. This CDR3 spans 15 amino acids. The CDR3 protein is CATSRDLAGGDIQYF. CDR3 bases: TGTGCCACCAGCAGAGATCTGGCGGGAGGGGACATTCAGTACTTC.

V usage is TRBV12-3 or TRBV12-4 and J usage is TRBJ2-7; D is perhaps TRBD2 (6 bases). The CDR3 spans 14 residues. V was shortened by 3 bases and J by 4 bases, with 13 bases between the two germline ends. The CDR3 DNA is TGTGCCAGCAGTTTCCATGACGGGAGATACGAGCAGTACTTC. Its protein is CASSFHDGRYEQYF.

The CDR3 DNA sequence: TGTGCCAGCAGTGGTACAACAGGGAAGAACACCGGGGAGCTGTTTTTT. This gives the protein CASSGTTGKNTGELFF. V is TRBV2 and J is TRBJ2-2, with a weak D call TRBD1 (6 bases). The CDR3 extends over 16 amino acids. Germline CDR1 and CDR2: SNHLY and FYNNEI. V gave up 4 bases and J gave up 1 base, with 13 bases separating them. The whole variable domain, remainder taken from reference TRBV2 and TRBJ2-2, is EPEVTQTPSHQVTQMGQEVILRCVPISNHLYFYWYRQILGQKVEFLVSFYNNEISEKSEIFDDQFSVERPDGSNFTLKIRSTKLEDSAMYFCASSGTTGKNTGELFFGEGSRLTVL.

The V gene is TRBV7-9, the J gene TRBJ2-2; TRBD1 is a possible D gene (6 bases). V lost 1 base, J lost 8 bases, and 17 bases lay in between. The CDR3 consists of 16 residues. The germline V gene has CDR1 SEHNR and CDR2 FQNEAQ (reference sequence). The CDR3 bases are TGTGCCAGCAGCTTAGATCCCACAACCGGACAGGGGGAGCTGTTTTTT. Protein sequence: CASSLDPTTGQGELFF.